Below, 24 T cell receptor beta chains from the same sample are listed, as sequenced in a study of Graves' ophthalmopathy and Graves' hyperthyroidism. TCR beta CDR3 amplification used RNA transcripts. HTBI-primed first-round RT-PCR preceded second-round multiplex PCR. TCRdb used MiXCR to reprocess the multiplex PCR reads, holding one entry per CDR3 protein. The sample lists over a million distinct CDR3 sequences; about two fifths were seen once. Sequenced material: peripheral blood or thyroid tissue (not recorded which). All receptors derive from an adult man with Graves' hyperthyroidism.

This clonotype was seen many times. V gene TRBV7-2 combines with J gene TRBJ1-1; 9 bases map to TRBD1. V was pared by 5 bases and J by 2 bases, with 3 bases of the junction left unmatched. The CDR3 contains 14 residues. The germline CDR1 and CDR2 sequences are SGHTA and FQGNSA. This chain's CDR3 is CASSPQGANTEAFF. CDR3 coding DNA: TGTGCCAGCAGCCCACAGGGGGCAAACACTGAAGCTTTCTTT.

This clonotype has a handful of counts. One junction end disagrees with the germline gene, perhaps due to a read error. The chain has TRBV12-3 or TRBV12-4 and TRBJ2-2; 9 positions agree with TRBD2. The CDR3 totals 17 residues. CDR3 DNA sequence: TGTGCCCGCAGTTTATTAGCGGGAGTGGGTAACACCGGGGAGCTGTTTTTT. This gives the protein CARSLLAGVGNTGELFF.

This clonotype appeared many times. This chain uses TRBV7-7 with TRBJ2-6; possible D gene TRBD1, 5 bases. CDR3 length: 16 residues. The germline V and J ends were trimmed by 5 bases and 16 bases, with 27 bases remaining between them. Germline CDR1 is SSHAT and CDR2 is FNYEAQ (reference sequence). Here the CDR3 reads CASSPQVSGANVGLTF. In DNA, the CDR3 is TGTGCCAGCAGCCCACAGGTCTCTGGGGCCAACGTCGGACTGACTTTC. Full variable domain (rest looked up from reference TRBV7-7 and TRBJ2-6): GAGVSQSPRYKVTKRGQDVTLRCDPISSHATLYWYQQALGQGPEFLTYFNYEAQPDKSGLPSDRFSAERPEGSISTLTIQRTEQRDSAMYRCASSPQVSGANVGLTFGAGSRLTVL.

The chain has TRBV9 and TRBJ1-6; no reliable D call. From germline, CDR1 is SGDLS and CDR2 YYNGEE. CDR3 length equals 15 residues. With 4 bases removed from V and 10 bases from J, the gap between germline ends came to 18 bases. As DNA, the CDR3 is TGTGCCAGCAGCCAAGATCGGGCAGGATGGTCACCCCTCCACTTT. As protein: CASSQDRAGWSPLHF.

In this sample, this clonotype turned up many times. The chain recombines TRBV4-3 with TRBJ2-2; maybe TRBD1 (6 bases). Between the trimmed V and J ends, which lost 1 base and 6 bases, there was a span of 15 bases. Germline V lookup: CDR1 LGHNA, CDR2 YSLEER. This CDR3 is 16 amino acids long. The CDR3 DNA reads as TGCGCCAGCAGCCAAGCCCGACTTGGGGGCTCCGGGGAGCTGTTTTTT. Its translation is CASSQARLGGSGELFF.

This clonotype was detected only a few times. This sequence joins TRBV29-1 and TRBJ1-1, with D perhaps matching TRBD1 (5 bases). Trimming cost V 7 bases and J 4 bases, with 19 bases left between them. CDR3 length: 14 residues. CDR1 is SQVTM, CDR2 ANQGSEA, per germline. DNA for the CDR3: TGCAGCGCCACTCCCGCCGGGGGGGTCACTGAAGCTTTCTTT. Amino acids: CSATPAGGVTEAFF.

In its sample, this clonotype was seen many times. V and J are TRBV15 and TRBJ2-2; tentative D call: TRBD1 (5 bases). V gave up 0 bases and J gave up 4 bases, with 6 bases separating them. The germline V gene encodes CDR1 LNHNV and CDR2 YYDKDF (reference sequence). The CDR3 loop spans 14 amino acids. The CDR3, as DNA: TGTGCCACCAGCAGAGATCAGGGCACCGGGGAGCTGTTTTTT. It translates to CATSRDQGTGELFF.

This clonotype was found many times. This chain joins TRBV11-2 and TRBJ2-5, with D perhaps TRBD1 (6 bases). Trimming took off 4 bases at V and 1 base at J, with 13 bases between the two ends. Germline CDR1 is SGHAT and CDR2 is FQNNGV. The CDR3 spans 15 residues. The CDR3 coding sequence is TGTGCCAGCAGCTCCCCTCGACAGGCCCAAGAGACCCAGTACTTC. Residues: CASSSPRQAQETQYF.

The chain uses TRBV5-1 and TRBJ1-4, with a weak D call TRBD1 (6 bases). The CDR3 is 15 amino acids. Germline CDR1 is SGHRS and CDR2 is YFSETQ. V lost 5 bases to trimming and J lost 8 bases, with 19 bases between them. The CDR3: CASSLTGTPDEKLFF. Here the CDR3 DNA reads TGCGCCAGCAGTCTGACCGGGACACCCGACGAAAAACTGTTTTTT.

This clonotype was detected only a few times. The chain joins TRBV29-1 to TRBJ2-2, with TRBD2 identical over 8 bases. The CDR3 is 14 amino acids. The trim removed 5 bases at V and 5 bases at J, leaving 7 bases unmatched. Looked up from germline, CDR1 is SQVTM and CDR2 is ANQGSEA. The CDR3 loop reads CSVPGLDGTGELFF. The CDR3 nucleotides read TGCAGCGTTCCGGGACTAGATGGGACCGGGGAGCTGTTTTTT.

This clonotype came up a few times. The chain combines TRBV12-3 or TRBV12-4 with TRBJ1-5; the D gene is possibly TRBD1 (5 bases). This CDR3 has 15 residues. V was cut by 4 bases and J by 6 bases, with 16 bases left in between. The CDR3 reads CASSSFGQGPQPQHF. CDR3 bases: TGTGCCAGCAGTTCTTTCGGCCAGGGCCCTCAGCCCCAGCATTTT.

The rearrangement uses TRBV29-1 and TRBJ1-2; D is possibly TRBD1 (5 bases). V lost 4 bases and J 7 bases, leaving 13 bases between the germline ends. Germline CDR1 SQVTM, CDR2 ANQGSEA. The CDR3 extends over 12 amino acids. The CDR3 bases are TGCAGCGTTGCGGGGGATCGGTTTGGCTACACCTTC. This gives the protein CSVAGDRFGYTF.

V gene TRBV6-5 combines with J gene TRBJ2-5; 12 bases map to TRBD2. V trimming: 2 bases; J trimming: 1 base; junction bases outside the gene matches: 2. Germline CDR1 reads MNHEY; CDR2 reads SVGAGI. CDR3 size: 16 residues. CDR3 sequence reads: CASSYGLAGPQETQYF. The CDR3 DNA reads TGTGCCAGCAGTTACGGACTAGCGGGGCCCCAAGAGACCCAGTACTTC.

The chain couples TRBV29-1 to TRBJ2-6; no clear D gene. This CDR3 region has 12 residues. CDR1 SQVTM and CDR2 ANQGSEA come from the germline V gene. Trimming took off 3 bases at V and 4 bases at J, with 4 bases between the two ends. The chain's CDR3 is CSVDTGANVLTF. The DNA for the CDR3 is TGCAGCGTTGACACAGGGGCCAACGTCCTGACTTTC.

The gene calls are TRBV2 and TRBJ2-7; TRBD2 matches at 7 bases. CDR3 size: 15 residues. CDR1 is SNHLY, CDR2 FYNNEI, per germline. The V segment lost 0 bases and the J segment 0 bases; nucleotides outside the gene matches: 2. The CDR3 region has the DNA TGTGCCAGCAGTGAAGCGGCGGGAGACTCCTACGAGCAGTACTTC. This encodes CASSEAAGDSYEQYF. The full variable domain, rest sourced from reference TRBV2 and TRBJ2-7, is EPEVTQTPSHQVTQMGQEVILRCVPISNHLYFYWYRQILGQKVEFLVSFYNNEISEKSEIFDDQFSVERPDGSNFTLKIRSTKLEDSAMYFCASSEAAGDSYEQYFGPGTRLTVT.

This sequence joins TRBV6-6 and TRBJ1-1, with D possibly matching TRBD1 (6 bases). The CDR3 has 15 residues. Germline-derived CDR1 and CDR2 are MNHNY and SVGAGI (reference sequence). V lost 3 bases, J lost 4 bases, and 15 bases lay in between. CDR3 DNA sequence: TGTGCCAGCAGTTATGTACAGGGTGAGGGCACTGAAGCTTTCTTT. Translated, it gives CASSYVQGEGTEAFF.

This sequence joins TRBV27 and TRBJ2-7; 9 bases are a match to TRBD1. After removal of 3 bases from V and 3 bases from J, the junction contained 6 bases not matched to a gene. CDR1 and CDR2 from the germline V gene are MNHEY and SMNVEV (reference sequence). CDR3 length equals 15 residues. CDR3: CASSFNGQGSYEQYF. The CDR3 DNA reads as TGTGCCAGCAGTTTCAACGGACAGGGGAGCTACGAGCAGTACTTC.

This clonotype has just a few counts. The J gene is TRBJ2-7, the V gene TRBV20-1; the match to TRBD2 covers 10 bases. V shed 4 bases and J 2 bases; nucleotides not matched to a gene: 8. Germline CDR1 is DFQATT and CDR2 is SNEGSKA (reference sequence). CDR3 length equals 15 residues. The CDR3 bases are TGCAGTGCTAAAACTAGCGGGAAAAGTCCCTACGAGCAGTACTTC. Amino acids: CSAKTSGKSPYEQYF.

This clonotype was seen many times. J is TRBJ2-7 and V is TRBV9, with TRBD2 matching 13 bases. Unmatched junction bases numbered 10, after V lost 4 bases and J lost 6 bases. Germline CDR1 SGDLS, CDR2 YYNGEE. The CDR3 has 16 amino acids. The CDR3: CASSPYRLAGGSEQYF. The DNA of the CDR3 is TGTGCCAGCAGCCCATACCGACTAGCGGGAGGTAGCGAGCAGTACTTC. Complete variable domain (other parts from reference TRBV9 and TRBJ2-7): DSGVTQTPKHLITATGQRVTLRCSPRSGDLSVYWYQQSLDQGLQFLIQYYNGEERAKGNILERFSAQQFPDLHSELNLSSLELGDSALYFCASSPYRLAGGSEQYFGPGTRLTVT.

This clonotype was detected only a few times. This rearrangement joins TRBV6-2 or TRBV6-3 to TRBJ1-5; perhaps TRBD1 as D (6 bases). This CDR3 spans 14 amino acids. Germline V gene lookup returns CDR1 MNHEY and CDR2 SVGEGT. Trimming pared 8 bases from V and 6 bases from J, leaving 17 bases between. The CDR3 coding sequence is TGTGCCAGCCGATCGACAGGCGCCGGTCAGCCCCAGCATTTT. This gives the protein CASRSTGAGQPQHF.

This clonotype came up many times. The chain recombines TRBV6-5 with TRBJ1-2, with a tentative D call TRBD1 (5 bases). Germline CDR1 reads MNHEY; CDR2 reads SVGAGI. This CDR3 is built from 14 residues. V was shortened by 0 bases and J by 5 bases, with 10 bases between the two germline ends. This chain's CDR3 is CASSYSRGPYGYTF. The DNA for the CDR3 is TGTGCCAGCAGTTACTCGCGGGGACCTTATGGCTACACCTTC.

This clonotype appeared many times. This chain joins TRBV7-9 and TRBJ1-5; D gene ambiguous. CDR3 size: 16 residues. V lost 1 base and J lost 1, with 11 bases in between. The V gene's germline CDR1 is SEHNR and CDR2 FQNEAQ (reference sequence). The DNA for the CDR3 is TGTGCCAGCAGCTTAGGTGCTGGGCAGAGCAATCAGCCCCAGCATTTT. It encodes CASSLGAGQSNQPQHF.

The chain is built from TRBV2 and TRBJ2-2; a weak D match, TRBD2 (6 bases). V lost 5 bases and J lost 4, with 11 bases in between. CDR1 SNHLY and CDR2 FYNNEI come from the germline V gene. This CDR3 has 14 amino acids. Here the CDR3 DNA reads TGTGCCAGCAGTATTAGCGGCTTCACCGGGGAGCTGTTTTTT. It is translated as CASSISGFTGELFF.

V usage is TRBV11-2 and J usage is TRBJ2-7; the D gene is possibly TRBD2 (7 bases). V shed 5 bases and J shed 3 bases, with 20 bases lying between them. The CDR3 is made up of 16 amino acids. Looked up from germline, CDR1 is SGHAT and CDR2 is FQNNGV. The CDR3 spells CASSQDTGGRIYEQYF. The CDR3 bases are TGTGCCAGCAGCCAAGACACCGGGGGGCGCATCTACGAGCAGTACTTC.